This T cell receptor beta chain was sequenced for a study of regulatory T cells in long-lasting Graves disease. This clonotype was counted many times. Its specificity is not known. Specified time point: newly diagnosed GD, antithyroid drugs for less than 3 months. There was RNA extracted from PBMCs, and the TCR library was made from it. Looked up from germline, CDR1 is GTSNPN and CDR2 is SVGIG (reference sequence). CDR3 length: 15 amino acids. Unmatched junction bases numbered 1, after V lost 0 bases and J lost 6 bases. CDR3 regions were amplified by Arm-PCR using iRepertoire HTBI primers to build TCR beta libraries. Using its own MiXCR run on the multiplex PCR reads, TCRdb lists one record per CDR3 protein. Of roughly 510,000 distinct CDR3 sequences in the sample, approximately 16% are singletons; the top ten hold about 11%. Findings of the study overall: Repertoires from persistent disease leaned toward TRBV28, TRBJ1-2 and TRBJ2-5. Researchers examined only peripheral blood and not thyroid tissue.

A further study also used this sample, focusing on T cells in Graves' hyperthyroidism and ophthalmopathy. That work contributes: Patients were aged 18 to 65, had disease duration under 2 months, and had newly diagnosed hyperthyroidism. Appearing also in blood were most of the thyroid clonotypes expanded above 0.001.

The chain joins TRBV30 to TRBJ2-2; 13 nucleotides align to TRBD2. This receptor was taken from a man between 18 and 29 years old with Graves disease. Source: peripheral blood mononuclear cells (PBMCs), taken at new diagnosis, from a patient treated with antithyroid drugs. For the CDR3, the DNA is TGTGCCTGGAGTGTACTAGCGGGAGGGCCCGGGGAGCTGTTTTTT. Translated, it gives CAWSVLAGGPGELFF.